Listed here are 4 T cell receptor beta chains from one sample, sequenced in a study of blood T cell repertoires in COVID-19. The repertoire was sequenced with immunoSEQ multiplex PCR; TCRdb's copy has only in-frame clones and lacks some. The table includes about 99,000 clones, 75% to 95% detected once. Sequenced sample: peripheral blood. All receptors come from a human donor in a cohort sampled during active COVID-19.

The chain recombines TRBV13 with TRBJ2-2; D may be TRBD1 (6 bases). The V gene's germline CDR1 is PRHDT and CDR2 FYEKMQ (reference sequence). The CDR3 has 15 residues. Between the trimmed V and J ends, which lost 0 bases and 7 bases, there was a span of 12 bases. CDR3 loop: CASSLGGTSNGELFF. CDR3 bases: TGTGCCAGCAGCTTAGGAGGGACAAGTAACGGGGAGCTGTTTTTT.

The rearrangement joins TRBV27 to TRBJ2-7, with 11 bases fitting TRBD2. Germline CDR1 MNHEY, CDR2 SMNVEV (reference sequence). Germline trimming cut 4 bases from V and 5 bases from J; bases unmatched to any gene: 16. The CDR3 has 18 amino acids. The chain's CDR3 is CASSSRGRLAGGPDEQYF. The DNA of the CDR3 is TGTGCCAGCAGTTCCAGGGGGCGGCTAGCGGGAGGCCCGGACGAGCAGTACTTC.

The CDR3 DNA reads as TGTGCCAGCAGCTTCTGGACAGGGACGCTAAACACTGAAGCTTTCTTT. Amino acids: CASSFWTGTLNTEAFF. The chain joins TRBV5-6 to TRBJ1-1; 8 bases match TRBD1. This CDR3 spans 16 amino acids. V was clipped by 2 bases and J by 2 bases; unmatched bases: 8. Germline-derived CDR1 and CDR2 are SGHDT and YYEEEE.

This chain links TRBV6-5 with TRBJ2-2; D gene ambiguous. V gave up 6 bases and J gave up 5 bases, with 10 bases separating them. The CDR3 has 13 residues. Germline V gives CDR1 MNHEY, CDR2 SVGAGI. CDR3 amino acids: CASRTTRTGELFF. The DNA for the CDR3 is TGTGCCAGCAGGACAACTCGGACCGGGGAGCTGTTTTTT.